The clone carrying this TCR beta chain was seen many times. There are 14 residues in the CDR3. V lost 5 bases and J lost 2, with 16 bases in between. Germline V lookup: CDR1 GTSNPN, CDR2 SVGIG (reference sequence). This sample was taken from a study of T cells in Graves' hyperthyroidism and ophthalmopathy. The investigators amplified TCR beta CDR3 regions from RNA transcripts. The TCR CDR3 was amplified in a first-round RT-PCR using the HTBI primer set. Via MiXCR, TCRdb re-called the multiplex PCR reads, giving one row per CDR3 protein. This table has approximately 360,000 distinct CDR3 sequences, around 16% appearing once.

The sample comprised blood. The chain combines TRBV30 with TRBJ2-7; the D gene is possibly TRBD1 (6 bases). This TCR derives from a woman between 18 and 30 years old with Graves' hyperthyroidism that later progressed to Graves' ophthalmopathy. CDR3 coding DNA: TGTGCCTGGGCAGACGGGACACCTACCTACGAGCAGTACTTC. This sequence encodes CAWADGTPTYEQYF. Using reference TRBV30 and TRBJ2-7 for the parts outside the CDR3, the full variable domain is SQTIHQWPATLVQPVGSPLSLECTVEGTSNPNLYWYRQAAGRGLQLLFYSVGIGQISSEVPQNLSASRPQDRQFILSSKKLLLSDSGFYLCAWADGTPTYEQYFGPGTRLTVT.